Listed here are 13 T cell receptor beta chains from one sample, sequenced in a study of blood T cell repertoires in COVID-19. Method: immunoSEQ multiplex PCR; TCRdb's copy keeps in-frame clones and lacks some. The table lists about 140,000 clones, 88% of them singletons. The sample consisted of peripheral blood. Receptors were obtained from a human donor with COVID-19, enrolled during active disease. The donor label of this sample is uncertain.

The V and J genes are TRBV9 and TRBJ2-3; 8 nucleotides line up with TRBD2. The germline V gene encodes CDR1 SGDLS and CDR2 YYNGEE. V lost 4 bases, J lost 6 bases, and 4 bases stayed unmatched. The CDR3 sequence is 13 residues long. The CDR3 sequence is CASSPGGLDTQYF. The CDR3 DNA sequence: TGTGCCAGCAGCCCGGGGGGGCTGGATACGCAGTATTTT.

The genes are TRBV29-1 and TRBJ1-1; 7 bases align to TRBD1. The CDR3 contains 13 residues. With V trimmed by 6 bases and J by 4 bases, 8 bases remained unmatched. CDR1 is SQVTM and CDR2 is ANQGSEA in the germline V gene. The CDR3 nucleotides are TGCAGCGTGGCTGACAGGGTTTCCACTGAAGCTTTCTTT. As protein: CSVADRVSTEAFF.

V gene TRBV2 combines with J gene TRBJ1-5; the D gene is possibly TRBD1 (5 bases). Germline CDR1 and CDR2: SNHLY and FYNNEI. V lost 3 bases and J lost 5, with 14 bases in between. This CDR3 spans 15 amino acids. CDR3 protein: CASSESGVADQPQHF. In DNA form, the CDR3 reads TGTGCCAGCAGTGAGTCGGGGGTGGCGGATCAGCCCCAGCATTTT.

The gene calls are TRBV5-1 and TRBJ2-7, with TRBD1 matching over 11 bases. With V trimmed by 4 bases and J by 6 bases, 6 bases remained unmatched. CDR1 SGHRS and CDR2 YFSETQ come from the germline V gene. The CDR3 totals 14 residues. DNA of the CDR3: TGCGCCAGCAGCCCAAGGGACAGGGGGGGCGAGCAGTACTTC. It translates to CASSPRDRGGEQYF.

The chain recombines TRBV6-4 with TRBJ1-1; 9 bases line up with TRBD1. V trimming: 6 bases; J trimming: 1 base; junction bases outside the gene matches: 9. The length of the CDR3 is 16 residues. Germline CDR1 and CDR2: MRHNA and SNTAGT. The DNA for the CDR3 is TGTGCCAGCAGCAAAACAACAGGGGGCGCGAACACTGAAGCTTTCTTT. This codes for CASSKTTGGANTEAFF.

This clone has a handful of counts. The genes are TRBV18 and TRBJ2-2, with 7 bases fitting TRBD2. The CDR3 contains 15 residues. After removal of 2 bases from V and 4 bases from J, the junction contained 4 bases not matched to a gene. Germline V lookup: CDR1 KGHSH, CDR2 LQKENI. The CDR3 sequence: CASSPGSGGTGELFF. CDR3 in DNA: TGTGCCAGCTCACCAGGATCGGGGGGCACCGGGGAGCTGTTTTTT.

The chain recombines TRBV5-1 with TRBJ2-1; perhaps TRBD1 as D (6 bases). The CDR3 loop spans 15 amino acids. The V gene lost 0 bases and the J gene lost 7 bases, with 14 bases spanning the gap. Germline CDR1 SGHRS, CDR2 YFSETQ. CDR3 coding DNA: TGCGCCAGCAGCTTGGGGGCAGGGGAGTTGAATGAGCAGTTCTTC. Protein sequence: CASSLGAGELNEQFF.

The chain recombines TRBV19 with TRBJ2-1, with unresolved D. The germline V and J ends were trimmed by 5 bases and 0 bases, with 14 bases remaining between them. The CDR3 extends over 16 amino acids. Germline V gives CDR1 LNHDA, CDR2 SQIVND (reference sequence). In DNA form, the CDR3 reads TGTGCCAGTAGTTCGATATTCCCGAGCTCCTACAATGAGCAGTTCTTC. The encoded protein is CASSSIFPSSYNEQFF.

The sample holds many counts of this clone. V is TRBV9 and J is TRBJ2-7; possibly TRBD1 for D (6 bases). Germline values: CDR1 SGDLS, CDR2 YYNGEE. Trimming stripped 1 base from V and 1 base from J, with 12 bases between. This CDR3 comprises 15 residues. CDR3 nucleotide sequence: TGTGCCAGCAGCGTAACCCCGACAGGTTCCTACGAGCAGTACTTC. Translated: CASSVTPTGSYEQYF.

V usage is TRBV10-1 and J usage is TRBJ2-3; D call uncertain. Germline CDR1 reads WNHNN; CDR2 reads SYGVQD (reference sequence). The length of the CDR3 is 14 residues. Trimming stripped 3 bases from V and 5 bases from J, with 12 bases between. The CDR3 here is CASSDYPAEDTQYF. CDR3 DNA sequence: TGCGCCAGCAGTGATTACCCGGCGGAAGATACGCAGTATTTT.

The chain recombines TRBV7-7 with TRBJ2-5; TRBD1 agrees at 11 bases. J was trimmed by 5 bases and V by 3 bases; bases with no gene match: 8. Germline loops: CDR1 SSHAT, CDR2 FNYEAQ (reference sequence). The CDR3 extends over 16 amino acids. This chain's CDR3 is CASSLGTGGYVETQYF. In nucleotides, the CDR3 is TGTGCCAGCAGCTTGGGGACAGGGGGTTACGTCGAGACCCAGTACTTC. The entire variable domain, with the rest obtained from reference TRBV7-7 and TRBJ2-5, is as follows: GAGVSQSPRYKVTKRGQDVTLRCDPISSHATLYWYQQALGQGPEFLTYFNYEAQPDKSGLPSDRFSAERPEGSISTLTIQRTEQRDSAMYRCASSLGTGGYVETQYFGPGTRLLVL.

This chain joins TRBV6-5 and TRBJ2-2, with a tentative D call TRBD2 (6 bases). This CDR3 is built from 15 residues. Germline V CDR1 and CDR2: MNHEY, SVGAGI. V lost 0 bases to trimming and J lost 7 bases, with 12 bases between them. CDR3 in DNA: TGTGCCAGCAGTTACTCGAGGACTATCGACGGGGAGCTGTTTTTT. Protein: CASSYSRTIDGELFF.

The chain has TRBV7-2 and TRBJ2-1; 7 nucleotides match TRBD2. CDR3 length: 16 residues. V was pared by 7 bases and J by 5 bases, with 14 bases of the junction left unmatched. Looked up from germline, CDR1 is SGHTA and CDR2 is FQGNSA. This CDR3 reads CASNSVGASGDNEQFF. Here the CDR3 DNA reads TGTGCCAGCAACTCGGTCGGGGCTAGCGGCGACAATGAGCAGTTCTTC. Variable domain in full (rest from reference TRBV7-2 and TRBJ2-1): GAGVSQSPSNKVTEKGKDVELRCDPISGHTALYWYRQSLGQGLEFLIYFQGNSAPDKSGLPSDRFSAERTGGSVSTLTIQRTQQEDSAVYLCASNSVGASGDNEQFFGPGTRLTVL.